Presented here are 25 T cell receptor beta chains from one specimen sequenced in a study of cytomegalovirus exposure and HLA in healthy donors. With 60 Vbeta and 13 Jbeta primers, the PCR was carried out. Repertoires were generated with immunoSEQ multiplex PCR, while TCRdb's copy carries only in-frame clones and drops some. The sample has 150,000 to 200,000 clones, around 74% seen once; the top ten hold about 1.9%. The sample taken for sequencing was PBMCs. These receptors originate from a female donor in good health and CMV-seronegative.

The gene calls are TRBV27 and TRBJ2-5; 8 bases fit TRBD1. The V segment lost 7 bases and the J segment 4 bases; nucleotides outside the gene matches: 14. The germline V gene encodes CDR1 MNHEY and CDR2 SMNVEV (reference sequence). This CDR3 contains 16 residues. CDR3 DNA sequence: TGTGCCAGCAATAATGTAGACAGGGGTAGGGGAGAGACCCAGTACTTC. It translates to CASNNVDRGRGETQYF.

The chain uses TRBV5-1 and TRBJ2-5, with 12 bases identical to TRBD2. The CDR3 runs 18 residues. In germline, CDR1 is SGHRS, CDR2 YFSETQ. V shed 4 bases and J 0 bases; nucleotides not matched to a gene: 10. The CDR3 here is CASSLVPSGGGYQETQYF. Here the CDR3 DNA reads TGCGCCAGCAGCCTGGTGCCTAGCGGGGGGGGATACCAAGAGACCCAGTACTTC.

CDR3 amino acids: CASSSPKDYTTDTQYF. In DNA form, the CDR3 reads TGTGCCAGCAGCTCCCCCAAGGACTACACCACAGATACGCAGTATTTT. This rearrangement joins TRBV7-2 to TRBJ2-3, with a weak D call TRBD2 (6 bases). Germline CDR1 and CDR2: SGHTA and FQGNSA. The CDR3 spans 16 residues. V was clipped by 4 bases and J by 2 bases, with 16 bases between them.

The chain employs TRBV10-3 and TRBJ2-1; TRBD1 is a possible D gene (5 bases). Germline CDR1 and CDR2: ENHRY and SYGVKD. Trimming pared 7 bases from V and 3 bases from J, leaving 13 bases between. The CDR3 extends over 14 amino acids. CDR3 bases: TGTGCCATCACGAGGACACCGCTCTACAATGAGCAGTTCTTC. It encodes CAITRTPLYNEQFF.

CDR3 amino acids: CSADGPGTQYF. In nucleotides, the CDR3 is TGCAGTGCTGACGGTCCGGGTACGCAGTATTTT. The chain couples TRBV20-1 to TRBJ2-3; D gene uncertain. This CDR3 contains 11 residues. Trimming pared 5 bases from V and 8 bases from J, leaving 11 bases between. Germline CDR1 and CDR2: DFQATT and SNEGSKA (reference sequence).

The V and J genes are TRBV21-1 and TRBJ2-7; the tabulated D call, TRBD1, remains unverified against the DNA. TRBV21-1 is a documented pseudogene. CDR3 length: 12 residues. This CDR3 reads CASSPGAYEQYF. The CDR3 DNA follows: TGTGCCAGCAGCCCAGGTGCCTACGAGCAGTACTTC.

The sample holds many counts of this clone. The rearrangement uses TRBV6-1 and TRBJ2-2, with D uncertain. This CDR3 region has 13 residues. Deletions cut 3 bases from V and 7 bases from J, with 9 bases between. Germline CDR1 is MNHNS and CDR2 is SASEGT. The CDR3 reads CASSDRDIGELFF. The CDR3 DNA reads TGTGCCAGCAGTGATAGAGATATCGGGGAGCTGTTTTTT.

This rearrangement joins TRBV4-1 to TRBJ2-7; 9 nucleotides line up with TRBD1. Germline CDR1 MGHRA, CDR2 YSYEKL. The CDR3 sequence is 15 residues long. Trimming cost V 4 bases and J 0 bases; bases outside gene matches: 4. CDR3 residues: CASSPGQGSSYEQYF. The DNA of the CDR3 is TGCGCCAGCAGCCCCGGACAGGGGAGCTCCTACGAGCAGTACTTC.

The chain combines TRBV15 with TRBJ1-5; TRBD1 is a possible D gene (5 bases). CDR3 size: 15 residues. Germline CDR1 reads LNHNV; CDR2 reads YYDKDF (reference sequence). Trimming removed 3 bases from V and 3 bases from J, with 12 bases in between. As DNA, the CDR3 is TGTGCCACCAGCAGTGCAGGGAAGGTCAATCAGCCCCAGCATTTT. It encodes CATSSAGKVNQPQHF.

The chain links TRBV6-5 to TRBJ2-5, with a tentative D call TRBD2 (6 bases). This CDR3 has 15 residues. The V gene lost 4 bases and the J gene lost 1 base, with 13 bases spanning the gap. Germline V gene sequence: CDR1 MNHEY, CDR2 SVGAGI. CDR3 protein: CASSWAGTSQETQYF. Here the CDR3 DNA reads TGTGCCAGCAGTTGGGCGGGGACTTCCCAAGAGACCCAGTACTTC.

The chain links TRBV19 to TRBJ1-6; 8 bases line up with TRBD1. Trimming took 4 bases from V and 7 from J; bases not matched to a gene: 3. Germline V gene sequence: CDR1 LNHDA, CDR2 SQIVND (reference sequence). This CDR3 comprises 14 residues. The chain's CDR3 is CASSTRTGNSPLHF. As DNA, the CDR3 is TGTGCCAGTAGTACGAGGACAGGGAATTCACCCCTCCACTTT.

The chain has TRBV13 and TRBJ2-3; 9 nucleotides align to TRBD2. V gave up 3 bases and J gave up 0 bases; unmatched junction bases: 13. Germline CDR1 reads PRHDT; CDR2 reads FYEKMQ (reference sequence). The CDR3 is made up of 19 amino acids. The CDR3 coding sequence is TGTGCCAGCAGCTTGGATCTAGCGGGGACAACGACTAGCACAGATACGCAGTATTTT. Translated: CASSLDLAGTTTSTDTQYF.

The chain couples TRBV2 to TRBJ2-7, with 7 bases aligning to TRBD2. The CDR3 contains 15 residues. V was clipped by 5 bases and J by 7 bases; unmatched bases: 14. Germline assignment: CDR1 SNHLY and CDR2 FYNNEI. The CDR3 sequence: CASSYTGTTSEEQYF. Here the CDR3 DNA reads TGTGCCAGCAGTTATACCGGGACTACTTCTGAGGAGCAGTACTTC.

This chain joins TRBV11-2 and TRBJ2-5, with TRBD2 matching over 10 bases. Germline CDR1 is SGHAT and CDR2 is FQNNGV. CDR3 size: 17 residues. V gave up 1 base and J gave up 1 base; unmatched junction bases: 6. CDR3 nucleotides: TGTGCCAGCAGCTTAGGTTGGAGCGGGGGGGCCCAAGAGACCCAGTACTTC. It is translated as CASSLGWSGGAQETQYF.

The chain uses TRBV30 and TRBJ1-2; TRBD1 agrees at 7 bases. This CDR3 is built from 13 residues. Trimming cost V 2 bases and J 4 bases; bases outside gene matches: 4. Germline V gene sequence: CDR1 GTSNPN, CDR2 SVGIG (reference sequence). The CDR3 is CAWSRGQRYGYTF. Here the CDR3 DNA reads TGTGCCTGGAGTAGGGGGCAGCGCTATGGCTACACCTTC.

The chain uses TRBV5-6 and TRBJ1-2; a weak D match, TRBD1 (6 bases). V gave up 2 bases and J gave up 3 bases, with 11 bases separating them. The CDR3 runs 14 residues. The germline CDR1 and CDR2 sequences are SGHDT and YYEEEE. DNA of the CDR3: TGTGCCAGCAGCTTACAGGGTGCTCACTATGGCTACACCTTC. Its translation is CASSLQGAHYGYTF.

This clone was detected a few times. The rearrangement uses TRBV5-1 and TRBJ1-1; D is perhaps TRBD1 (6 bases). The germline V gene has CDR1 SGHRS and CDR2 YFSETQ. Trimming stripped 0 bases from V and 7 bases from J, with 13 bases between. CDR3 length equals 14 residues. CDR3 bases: TGCGCCAGCAGCTTGGAGGGGCAGGGGAATGAAGCTTTCTTT. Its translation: CASSLEGQGNEAFF.

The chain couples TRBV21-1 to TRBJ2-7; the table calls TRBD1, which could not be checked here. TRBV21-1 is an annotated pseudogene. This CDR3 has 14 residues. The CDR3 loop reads CASSKTAISYEQYF. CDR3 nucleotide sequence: TGTGCCAGCAGCAAGACAGCAATATCCTACGAGCAGTACTTC.

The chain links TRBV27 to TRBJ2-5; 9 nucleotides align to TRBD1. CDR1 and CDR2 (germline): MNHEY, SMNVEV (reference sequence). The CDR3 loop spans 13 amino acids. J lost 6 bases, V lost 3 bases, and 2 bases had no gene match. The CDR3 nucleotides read TGTGCCAGCAGTTTGGACAGGGGCCAGACCCAGTACTTC. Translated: CASSLDRGQTQYF.

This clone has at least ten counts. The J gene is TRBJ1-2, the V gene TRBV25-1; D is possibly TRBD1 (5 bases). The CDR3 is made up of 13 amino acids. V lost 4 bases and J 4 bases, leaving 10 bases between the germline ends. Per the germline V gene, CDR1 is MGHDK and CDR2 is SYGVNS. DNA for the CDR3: TGTGCCAGCAGTGTAGGGGCGAGCTATGGCTACACCTTC. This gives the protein CASSVGASYGYTF.

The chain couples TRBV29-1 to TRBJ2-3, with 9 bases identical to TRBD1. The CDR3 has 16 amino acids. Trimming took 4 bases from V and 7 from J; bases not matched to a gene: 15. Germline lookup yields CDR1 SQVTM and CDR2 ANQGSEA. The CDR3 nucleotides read TGCAGCGTTGGGACAGGGGCCGTGGTTAGTACGAATACGCAGTATTTT. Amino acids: CSVGTGAVVSTNTQYF.

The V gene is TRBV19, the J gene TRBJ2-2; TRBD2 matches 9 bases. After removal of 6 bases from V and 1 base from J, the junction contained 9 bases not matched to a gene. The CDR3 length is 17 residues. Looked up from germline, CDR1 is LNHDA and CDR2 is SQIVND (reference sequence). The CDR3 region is CASSHLGLAKNTGELFF. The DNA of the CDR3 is TGTGCCAGTAGCCATCTGGGACTAGCTAAGAACACCGGGGAGCTGTTTTTT.

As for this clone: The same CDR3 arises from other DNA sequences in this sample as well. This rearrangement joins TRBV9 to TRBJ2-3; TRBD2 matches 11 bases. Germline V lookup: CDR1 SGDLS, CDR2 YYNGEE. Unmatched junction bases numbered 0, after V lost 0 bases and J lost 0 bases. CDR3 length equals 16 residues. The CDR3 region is CASSVGTSGSTDTQYF. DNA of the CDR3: TGTGCCAGCAGCGTAGGGACTAGCGGGAGCACAGATACGCAGTATTTT.

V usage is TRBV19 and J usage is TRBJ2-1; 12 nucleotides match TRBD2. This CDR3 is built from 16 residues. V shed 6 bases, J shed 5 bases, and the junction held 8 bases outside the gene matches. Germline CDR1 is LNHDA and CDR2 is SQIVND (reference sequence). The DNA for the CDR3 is TGTGCCAGTAGGGTACTAGCGGGGGGTTTGAACAATGAGCAGTTCTTC. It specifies CASRVLAGGLNNEQFF.

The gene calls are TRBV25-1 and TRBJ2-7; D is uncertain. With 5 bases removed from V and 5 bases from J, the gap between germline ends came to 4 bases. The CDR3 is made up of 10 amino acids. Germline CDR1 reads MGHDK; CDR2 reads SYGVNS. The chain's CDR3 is CASSSDEQYF. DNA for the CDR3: TGTGCCAGCAGTTCCGACGAGCAGTACTTC.